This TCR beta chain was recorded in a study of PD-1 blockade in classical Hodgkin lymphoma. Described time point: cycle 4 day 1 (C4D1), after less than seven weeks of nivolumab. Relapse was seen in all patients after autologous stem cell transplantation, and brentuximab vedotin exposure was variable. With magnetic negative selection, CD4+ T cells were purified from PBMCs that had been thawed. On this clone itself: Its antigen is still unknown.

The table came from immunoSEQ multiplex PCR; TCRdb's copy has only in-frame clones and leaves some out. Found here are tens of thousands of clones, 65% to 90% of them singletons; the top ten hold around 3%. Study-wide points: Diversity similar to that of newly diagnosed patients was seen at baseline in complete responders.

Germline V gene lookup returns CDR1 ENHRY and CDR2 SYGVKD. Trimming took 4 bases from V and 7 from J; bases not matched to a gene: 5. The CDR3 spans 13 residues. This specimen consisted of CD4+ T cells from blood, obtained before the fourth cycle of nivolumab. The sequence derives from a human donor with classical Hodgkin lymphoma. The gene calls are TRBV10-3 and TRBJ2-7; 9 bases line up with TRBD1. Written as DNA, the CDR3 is TGTGCCATCAGTGGCCAGGACAGGGGAGAGCAGTACTTC. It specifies CAISGQDRGEQYF.